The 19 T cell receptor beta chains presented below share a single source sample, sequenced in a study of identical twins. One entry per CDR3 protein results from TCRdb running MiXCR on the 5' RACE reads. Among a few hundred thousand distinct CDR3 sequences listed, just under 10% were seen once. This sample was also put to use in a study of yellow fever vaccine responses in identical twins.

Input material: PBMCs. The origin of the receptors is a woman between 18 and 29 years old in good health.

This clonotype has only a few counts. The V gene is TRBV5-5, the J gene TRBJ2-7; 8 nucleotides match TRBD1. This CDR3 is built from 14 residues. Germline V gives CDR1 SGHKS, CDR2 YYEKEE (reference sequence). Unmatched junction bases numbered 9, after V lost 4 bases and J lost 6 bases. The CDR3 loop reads CASSRVDRVAEQYF. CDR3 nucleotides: TGTGCCAGCAGCAGAGTGGACAGGGTAGCCGAGCAGTACTTC.

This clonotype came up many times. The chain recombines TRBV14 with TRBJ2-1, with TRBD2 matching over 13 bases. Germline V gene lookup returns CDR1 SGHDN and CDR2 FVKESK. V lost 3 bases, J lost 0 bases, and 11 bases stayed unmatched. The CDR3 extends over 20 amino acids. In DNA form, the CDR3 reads TGTGCCAGCAGCCACCGACGACTAGCGGGGGGATCCAGCTCCTACAATGAGCAGTTCTTC. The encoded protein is CASSHRRLAGGSSSYNEQFF.

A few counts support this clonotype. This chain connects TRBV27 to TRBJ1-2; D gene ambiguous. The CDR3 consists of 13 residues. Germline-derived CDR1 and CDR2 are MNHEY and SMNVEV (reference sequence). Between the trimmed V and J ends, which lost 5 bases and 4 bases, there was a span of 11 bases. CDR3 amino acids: CASSLSGPYGYTF. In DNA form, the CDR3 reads TGTGCCAGCAGTCTCTCCGGCCCCTATGGCTACACCTTC.

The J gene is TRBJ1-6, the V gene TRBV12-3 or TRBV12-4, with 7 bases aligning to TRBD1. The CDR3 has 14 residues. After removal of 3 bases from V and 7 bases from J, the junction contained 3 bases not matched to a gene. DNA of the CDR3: TGTGCCAGCAGTTTTACAGGGGACAATTCACCCCTCCACTTT. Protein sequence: CASSFTGDNSPLHF.

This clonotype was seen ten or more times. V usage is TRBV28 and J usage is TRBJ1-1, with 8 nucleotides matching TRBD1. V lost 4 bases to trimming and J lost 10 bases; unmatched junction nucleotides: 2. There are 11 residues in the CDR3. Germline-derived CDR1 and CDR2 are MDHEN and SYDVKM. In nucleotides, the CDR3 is TGTGCCAGCAGTTCTGACAGGGGAGCTTTCTTT. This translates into CASSSDRGAFF.

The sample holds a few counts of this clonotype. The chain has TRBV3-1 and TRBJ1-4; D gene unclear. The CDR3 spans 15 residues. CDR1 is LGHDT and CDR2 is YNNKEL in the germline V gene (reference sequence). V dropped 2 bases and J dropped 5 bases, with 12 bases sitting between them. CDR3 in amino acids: CASSQNRHGNEKLFF. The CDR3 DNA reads TGTGCCAGCAGCCAAAATCGACACGGGAATGAAAAACTGTTTTTT.

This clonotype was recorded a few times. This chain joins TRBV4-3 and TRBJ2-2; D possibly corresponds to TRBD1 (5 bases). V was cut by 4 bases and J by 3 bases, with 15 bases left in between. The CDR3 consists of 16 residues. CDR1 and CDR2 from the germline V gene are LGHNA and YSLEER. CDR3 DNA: TGCGCCAGCAGCCCGAAGCTAGGGGTGGACACCGGGGAGCTGTTTTTT. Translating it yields CASSPKLGVDTGELFF.

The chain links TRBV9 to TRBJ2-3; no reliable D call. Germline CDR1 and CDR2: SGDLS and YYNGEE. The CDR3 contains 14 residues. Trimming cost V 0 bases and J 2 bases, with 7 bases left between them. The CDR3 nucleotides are TGTGCCAGCAGCGTAGAAGAAAACACAGATACGCAGTATTTT. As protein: CASSVEENTDTQYF.

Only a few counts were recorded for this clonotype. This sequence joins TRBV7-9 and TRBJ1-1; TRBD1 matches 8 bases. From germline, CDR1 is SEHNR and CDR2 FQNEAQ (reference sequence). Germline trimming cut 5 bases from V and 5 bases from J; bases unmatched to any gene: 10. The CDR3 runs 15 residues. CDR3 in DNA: TGTGCCAGCAGCCGATTAAGGACAGGGTTGACTGAAGCTTTCTTT. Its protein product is CASSRLRTGLTEAFF.

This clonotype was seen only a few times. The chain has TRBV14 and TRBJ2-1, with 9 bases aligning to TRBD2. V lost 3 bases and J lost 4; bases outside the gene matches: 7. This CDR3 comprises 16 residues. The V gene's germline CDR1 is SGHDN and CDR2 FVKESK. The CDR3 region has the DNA TGTGCCAGCAGCCATCTCACTAGCGGGTCGTACAATGAGCAGTTCTTC. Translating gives CASSHLTSGSYNEQFF.

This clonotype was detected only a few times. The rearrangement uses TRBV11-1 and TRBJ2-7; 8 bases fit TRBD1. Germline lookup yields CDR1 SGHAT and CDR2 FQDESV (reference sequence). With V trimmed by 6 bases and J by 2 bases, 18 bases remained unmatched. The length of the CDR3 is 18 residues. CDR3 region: CASSSHDGRDRRTYEQYF. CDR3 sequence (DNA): TGTGCCAGCAGTTCTCACGACGGCCGGGACAGGAGGACCTACGAGCAGTACTTC.

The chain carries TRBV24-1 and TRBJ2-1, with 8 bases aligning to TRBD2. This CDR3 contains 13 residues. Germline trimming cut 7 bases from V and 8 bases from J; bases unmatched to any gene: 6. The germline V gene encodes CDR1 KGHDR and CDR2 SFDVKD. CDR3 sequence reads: CATSEAGGDEQFF. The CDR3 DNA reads TGTGCCACCAGCGAGGCGGGGGGAGATGAGCAGTTCTTC.

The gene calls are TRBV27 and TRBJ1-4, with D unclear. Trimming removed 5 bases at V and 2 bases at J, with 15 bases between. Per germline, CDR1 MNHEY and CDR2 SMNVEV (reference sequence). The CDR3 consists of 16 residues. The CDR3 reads CASSLDSMGTNEKLFF. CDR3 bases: TGTGCCAGCAGTCTCGACTCAATGGGGACTAATGAAAAACTGTTTTTT.

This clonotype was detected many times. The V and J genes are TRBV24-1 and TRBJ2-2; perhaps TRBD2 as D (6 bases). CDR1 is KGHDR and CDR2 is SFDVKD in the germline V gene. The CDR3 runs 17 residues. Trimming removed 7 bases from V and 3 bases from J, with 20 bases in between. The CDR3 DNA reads TGTGCCACCAGCCCACAGTGGGGGGATCCTCACACCGGGGAGCTGTTTTTT. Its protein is CATSPQWGDPHTGELFF.

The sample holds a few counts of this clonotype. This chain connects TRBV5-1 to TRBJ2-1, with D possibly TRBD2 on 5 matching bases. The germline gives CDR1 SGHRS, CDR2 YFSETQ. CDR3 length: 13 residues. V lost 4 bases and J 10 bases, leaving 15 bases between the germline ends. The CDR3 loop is CASSPEASSEQFF. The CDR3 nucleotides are TGCGCCAGCAGCCCGGAAGCTAGCTCGGAGCAGTTCTTC.

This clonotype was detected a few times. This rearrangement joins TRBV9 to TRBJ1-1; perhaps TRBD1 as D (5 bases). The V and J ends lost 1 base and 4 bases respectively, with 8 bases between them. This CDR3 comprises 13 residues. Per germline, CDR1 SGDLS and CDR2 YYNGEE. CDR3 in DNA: TGTGCCAGCAGCGTAAGGGGTTTCACTGAAGCTTTCTTT. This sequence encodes CASSVRGFTEAFF. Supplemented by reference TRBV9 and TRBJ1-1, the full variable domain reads DSGVTQTPKHLITATGQRVTLRCSPRSGDLSVYWYQQSLDQGLQFLIQYYNGEERAKGNILERFSAQQFPDLHSELNLSSLELGDSALYFCASSVRGFTEAFFGQGTRLTVV.

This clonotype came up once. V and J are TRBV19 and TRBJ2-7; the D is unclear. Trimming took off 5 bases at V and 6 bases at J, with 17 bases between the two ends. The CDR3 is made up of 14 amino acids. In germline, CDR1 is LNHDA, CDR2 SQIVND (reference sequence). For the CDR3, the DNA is TGTGCCAGTAGTCCAGGTGGCACCAATGGCGAGCAGTACTTC. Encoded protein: CASSPGGTNGEQYF.

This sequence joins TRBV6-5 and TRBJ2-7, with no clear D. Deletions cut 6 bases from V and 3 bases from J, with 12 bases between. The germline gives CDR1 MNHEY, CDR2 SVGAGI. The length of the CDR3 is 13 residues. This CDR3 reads CASSVDENYEQYF. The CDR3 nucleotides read TGTGCCAGCAGCGTTGACGAGAACTACGAGCAGTACTTC.

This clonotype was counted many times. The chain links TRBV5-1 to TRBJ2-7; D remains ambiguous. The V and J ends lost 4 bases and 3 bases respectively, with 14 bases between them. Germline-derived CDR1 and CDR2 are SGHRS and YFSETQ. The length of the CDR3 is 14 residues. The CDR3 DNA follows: TGCGCCAGCAGCCCTTACGACACTAACTACGAGCAGTACTTC. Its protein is CASSPYDTNYEQYF.